One sample yielded the 26 T cell receptor beta chains listed below, sequenced in a study of early T cells in non-severe SARS-CoV-2 infection. TCRdb processed the 5' RACE reads anew with MiXCR; each CDR3 protein has one entry. The sample holds tens of thousands of distinct CDR3 sequences, approximately 10% seen once. The source material was whole blood, sampled at baseline. The receptors shown here come from an adult who was a healthcare worker with PCR-confirmed SARS-CoV-2 infection or an uninfected control (not recorded which).

In its sample, this clonotype was seen a few times. The chain recombines TRBV7-2 with TRBJ2-7; D may be TRBD2 (5 bases). Trimming took 0 bases from V and 4 from J, leaving 13 bases between them. This CDR3 spans 15 amino acids. Germline CDR1 reads SGHTA; CDR2 reads FQGNSA. DNA for the CDR3: TGTGCCAGCAGCTTAGCGCGGGTAGGGAAGTACGAGCAGTACTTC. Its protein product is CASSLARVGKYEQYF.

This chain uses TRBV24-1 with TRBJ2-3, with 12 bases fitting TRBD2. The CDR3 is 16 amino acids. Germline CDR1 reads KGHDR; CDR2 reads SFDVKD. The J segment lost 4 bases and the V segment lost 3 bases, leaving 4 bases of the junction unmatched. The CDR3 region has the DNA TGTGCCACCAGTGATGCGACTAGCGGGAGACCAGATACGCAGTATTTT. As protein: CATSDATSGRPDTQYF.

This clonotype appeared many times. The CDR3 sequence is CASSLREREQYF. The CDR3 DNA follows: TGTGCCAGCAGTCTACGGGAACGCGAGCAGTACTTC. This sequence joins TRBV6-2 or TRBV6-3 and TRBJ2-7; D is perhaps TRBD2 (5 bases). CDR1 and CDR2 (germline): MNHEY, SVGEGT. The CDR3 sequence is 12 residues long. The germline V and J ends were trimmed by 5 bases and 6 bases, with 11 bases remaining between them.

The chain employs TRBV3-1 and TRBJ2-1; possible D gene TRBD1, 6 bases. Germline-derived CDR1 and CDR2 are LGHDT and YNNKEL (reference sequence). This CDR3 has 13 amino acids. V lost 1 base and J 13 bases, leaving 14 bases between the germline ends. For the CDR3, the DNA is TGTGCCAGCAGCCAAGGAGCCGGGACACAACAGTTCTTC. Protein product: CASSQGAGTQQFF.

This clonotype was counted many times. The chain combines TRBV6-2 or TRBV6-3 with TRBJ2-2, with 9 bases lining up with TRBD2. The junction had 4 bases not matched to a gene; V was cut back by 5 bases and J by 0 bases. Per the germline V gene, CDR1 is MNHEY and CDR2 is SVGEGT. This CDR3 region has 16 residues. The CDR3 protein is CASSASGTSNTGELFF. The CDR3 DNA reads as TGTGCCAGCAGTGCTAGCGGGACTTCGAACACCGGGGAGCTGTTTTTT.

The V and J genes are TRBV9 and TRBJ2-5, with TRBD1 identical over 7 bases. The CDR3 runs 15 residues. Germline V gene lookup returns CDR1 SGDLS and CDR2 YYNGEE. Trimming removed 0 bases from V and 2 bases from J; junction bases left unmatched: 4. Written as DNA, the CDR3 is TGTGCCAGCAGCGTAGGGTCAGGGGGACAAGAGACCCAGTACTTC. It codes for CASSVGSGGQETQYF.

This clonotype was found a few times. V usage is TRBV5-1 and J usage is TRBJ2-3; possibly TRBD2 for D (6 bases). CDR1 and CDR2 (germline): SGHRS, YFSETQ. The V gene lost 7 bases and the J gene lost 4 bases, with 13 bases spanning the gap. This CDR3 comprises 13 residues. CDR3 bases: TGCGCCAGCCGGCCTAGCGTATCAGATACGCAGTATTTT. The encoded protein is CASRPSVSDTQYF.

This clonotype occurred a few times. The chain combines TRBV20-1 with TRBJ2-3; TRBD2 might be the D (5 bases). CDR1 is DFQATT and CDR2 is SNEGSKA in the germline V gene (reference sequence). The CDR3 is 15 residues long. With 3 bases removed from V and 4 bases from J, the gap between germline ends came to 17 bases. The chain's CDR3 is CSARTTRSEADTQYF. CDR3 nucleotide sequence: TGCAGTGCTAGGACTACCAGATCCGAGGCAGATACGCAGTATTTT.

This clonotype came up many times. V usage is TRBV6-2 or TRBV6-3 and J usage is TRBJ2-1; weak D call: TRBD2 (6 bases). The V end lost 5 bases, the J end lost 6 bases, and 11 bases lay between the germline ends. Germline V gives CDR1 MNHEY, CDR2 SVGEGT. This CDR3 has 13 residues. The CDR3 bases are TGTGCCAGCAGTCCGGGACTTATCAATGAGCAGTTCTTC. Translating it yields CASSPGLINEQFF.

The sample holds many counts of this clonotype. The CDR3, as DNA: TGTGCCACAAGGCGACTAGCGGGAGAACAGGGCAAAAACATTCAGTACTTC. Translation: CATRRLAGEQGKNIQYF. The chain couples TRBV11-2 to TRBJ2-4, with 12 bases matching TRBD2. Germline V CDR1 and CDR2: SGHAT, FQNNGV. The CDR3 has 17 amino acids. V dropped 10 bases and J dropped 3; count of bases not matched to a gene: 13.

The V gene is TRBV19, the J gene TRBJ2-7, with unresolved D. V was clipped by 2 bases and J by 3 bases, with 5 bases between them. CDR3 length equals 12 residues. In germline, CDR1 is LNHDA, CDR2 SQIVND (reference sequence). CDR3: CASSINNYEQYF. The CDR3 DNA reads as TGTGCCAGTAGTATAAACAACTACGAGCAGTACTTC. Variable domain in full (rest from reference TRBV19 and TRBJ2-7): DGGITQSPKYLFRKEGQNVTLSCEQNLNHDAMYWYRQDPGQGLRLIYYSQIVNDFQKGDIAEGYSVSREKKESFPLTVTSAQKNPTAFYLCASSINNYEQYFGPGTRLTVT.

This clonotype was seen only a few times. This rearrangement joins TRBV21-1 to TRBJ2-3; the listed D gene, TRBD2, was not tested against the DNA. TRBV21-1 has pseudogene status. CDR3 length equals 16 residues. The CDR3 sequence: CASSPTRDSPSYTQYF. CDR3 sequence (DNA): TGTGCCAGCAGTCCCACCCGGGACTCCCCCTCTTATACGCAGTATTTT.

The chain links TRBV20-1 to TRBJ2-1, with 8 positions matching TRBD1. The CDR3 runs 14 residues. Germline CDR1 and CDR2: DFQATT and SNEGSKA (reference sequence). After removal of 4 bases from V and 5 bases from J, the junction contained 7 bases not matched to a gene. CDR3: CSATTGGSNNEQFF. Written as DNA, the CDR3 is TGCAGTGCTACTACAGGGGGTTCTAACAATGAGCAGTTCTTC.

This clonotype was seen a few times. The J gene is TRBJ2-7, the V gene TRBV7-9; no definite D call. CDR1 and CDR2 (germline): SEHNR, FQNEAQ (reference sequence). Between the trimmed V and J ends, which lost 2 bases and 4 bases, there was a span of 6 bases. This CDR3 is built from 12 residues. The CDR3 bases are TGTGCCAGCAGCTTAAGAGGATACGAGCAGTACTTC. It is translated as CASSLRGYEQYF.

The J gene is TRBJ2-2, the V gene TRBV29-1; the D is unclear. Per the germline V gene, CDR1 is SQVTM and CDR2 is ANQGSEA. The ends were cut back, 4 bases at V and 1 base at J, with 7 bases in the middle. This CDR3 region has 13 residues. CDR3 coding DNA: TGCAGCGTTGGAAAGAGGAACACCGGGGAGCTGTTTTTT. Amino acid sequence: CSVGKRNTGELFF.

This clonotype was counted a few times. V usage is TRBV12-3 or TRBV12-4 and J usage is TRBJ2-1, with 10 bases aligning to TRBD2. This CDR3 contains 15 residues. The ends lost 6 bases at V and 6 bases at J; junction bases unmatched: 8. DNA for the CDR3: TGTGCCAGCAGCTACCTAGCGGGAGTGGGCAATGAGCAGTTCTTC. Protein product: CASSYLAGVGNEQFF.

This chain joins TRBV28 and TRBJ2-1; D unresolved. Trimming shortened V by 6 bases and J by 4 bases, and 7 bases separated the two germline ends. This CDR3 has 12 amino acids. Germline lookup yields CDR1 MDHEN and CDR2 SYDVKM. The CDR3, as DNA: TGTGCCAGCAGCCGCAGTTACAATGAGCAGTTCTTC. Its translation is CASSRSYNEQFF.

The V and J genes are TRBV3-1 and TRBJ2-4, with D unclear. CDR1 LGHDT and CDR2 YNNKEL come from the germline V gene (reference sequence). V lost 0 bases and J lost 7, with 13 bases in between. This CDR3 has 15 residues. CDR3 loop: CASSQDADFYNIQYF. The CDR3 bases are TGTGCCAGCAGCCAAGACGCAGACTTTTACAACATTCAGTACTTC.

Ten or more counts support this clonotype. The rearrangement joins TRBV29-1 to TRBJ2-1; tentatively, D is TRBD1 or TRBD2 (6 bases each). The V end lost 7 bases, the J end lost 6 bases, and 16 bases lay between the germline ends. This CDR3 has 13 amino acids. Looked up from germline, CDR1 is SQVTM and CDR2 is ANQGSEA. This CDR3 is CSANREVGNEQFF. CDR3 nucleotides: TGCAGCGCCAACAGGGAGGTGGGCAATGAGCAGTTCTTC.

The gene calls are TRBV12-3 or TRBV12-4 and TRBJ2-7, with TRBD1 matching over 8 bases. CDR3 length equals 14 residues. V lost 4 bases and J lost 2; bases outside the gene matches: 4. In nucleotides, the CDR3 is TGTGCCAGCAGTTCGGACAGGGTCGCCTACGAGCAGTACTTC. Protein: CASSSDRVAYEQYF.

A word on this clonotype: A read error may account for a junction end that differs from germline. The V gene is TRBV18, the J gene TRBJ1-2; 7 positions match TRBD1. Germline assignment: CDR1 KGHSH and CDR2 LQKENI. The CDR3 is 16 residues long. CDR3 nucleotide sequence: TGTGGCAGCTCAATGGACATCGGTATACAGGGGAATGGCTACACCTTC. Translation: CGSSMDIGIQGNGYTF.

This clonotype was counted at least ten times. The chain couples TRBV5-4 to TRBJ2-3; 13 bases are a match to TRBD2. The ends lost 3 bases at V and 7 bases at J; junction bases unmatched: 14. Germline V gives CDR1 SGHNT, CDR2 YYREEE (reference sequence). The CDR3 runs 18 residues. In DNA, the CDR3 is TGTGCCAGCAGCTCCCGTCTACTAGCGGGAGGGCAGTGGCATACGCAGTATTTT. Protein sequence: CASSSRLLAGGQWHTQYF.

The genes are TRBV4-2 and TRBJ1-5; a possible D gene is TRBD1 (5 bases). The CDR3 length is 14 residues. Trimming shortened V by 5 bases and J by 4 bases, and 12 bases separated the two germline ends. Germline V lookup: CDR1 LGHNA, CDR2 YNFKEQ. The CDR3 DNA is TGTGCCAGCAGCGACGGGGCTTTAAATCAGCCCCAGCATTTT. It is translated as CASSDGALNQPQHF.

This clonotype was detected ten times or more. This chain connects TRBV19 to TRBJ1-6, with D hard to call. The V gene's germline CDR1 is LNHDA and CDR2 SQIVND (reference sequence). CDR3 length: 13 residues. Trimming pared 7 bases from V and 7 bases from J, leaving 11 bases between. CDR3 sequence (DNA): TGTGCCAGTACCTTCCGCCTCAATTCACCCCTCCACTTT. Translating it yields CASTFRLNSPLHF.

This clonotype showed up just a few times. This rearrangement joins TRBV18 to TRBJ2-1; D is perhaps TRBD1 (5 bases). This CDR3 spans 12 amino acids. Germline assignment: CDR1 KGHSH and CDR2 LQKENI. Trimming shortened V by 0 bases and J by 9 bases, and 6 bases separated the two germline ends. The CDR3 spells CASSPPRGEQFF. The CDR3 region has the DNA TGTGCCAGCTCACCACCAAGGGGTGAGCAGTTCTTC.

Only a few counts were recorded for this clonotype. This rearrangement joins TRBV20-1 to TRBJ2-1, with 9 positions matching TRBD2. The ends lost 5 bases at V and 0 bases at J; junction bases unmatched: 5. Germline CDR1 DFQATT, CDR2 SNEGSKA (reference sequence). The CDR3 length is 15 residues. The CDR3 region has the DNA TGCAGTGCTCATAGCGGGGGTGGCTCCTACAATGAGCAGTTCTTC. Amino acids: CSAHSGGGSYNEQFF.